This TCR beta chain was recorded in a study of blood T cell repertoires in COVID-19. Study details: Acute and convalescent COVID-19 specimens originated in the United States, Italy and Spain. T cells, B-cell-depleted T cells, or PBMCs supplied cDNA or gDNA.

This clone occurred a few times. The CDR3 runs 11 residues. V dropped 4 bases and J dropped 8 bases, with 9 bases sitting between them. Original data processing: For nucleated cells, counts were estimated from reference gene primer amplification. Libraries were prepared by immunoSEQ multiplex PCR; TCRdb keeps only in-frame clonotypes and omits some of them. That table furnishes V, J and clone size, whereas the DNA furnished D and trimming. The top ten hold 3% of the sample, which has about 340,000 clones, around 80% seen once. The receptor was isolated from a man aged 25 to 40 with active or convalescent COVID-19. Sequencing was carried out using peripheral blood. The rearrangement links TRBV12-3 or TRBV12-4 to TRBJ2-7; D uncertain. This CDR3 reads CASSSRSKQYF. The DNA of the CDR3 is TGTGCCAGCAGTTCGAGGTCAAAGCAGTACTTC.